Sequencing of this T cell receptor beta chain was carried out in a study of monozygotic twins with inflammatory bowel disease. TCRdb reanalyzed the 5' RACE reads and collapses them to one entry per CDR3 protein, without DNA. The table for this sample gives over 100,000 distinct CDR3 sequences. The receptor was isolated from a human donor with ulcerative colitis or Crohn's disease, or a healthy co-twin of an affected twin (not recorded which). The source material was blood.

The CDR3: CASSFSRNYGYTF. The chain links TRBV5-5 to TRBJ1-2. The germline V gene encodes CDR1 SGHKS and CDR2 YYEKEE (reference sequence). The CDR3 runs to 13 residues.